What follows are 18 T cell receptor beta chains derived from one specimen sequenced in a study of T cells in Graves' hyperthyroidism and ophthalmopathy. Amplified TCR beta CDR3 regions came from RNA transcripts. In the first-round RT-PCR of the TCR CDR3, the HTBI primer set was used. TCRdb redid the calling of the multiplex PCR reads with MiXCR, one entry per CDR3 protein. The data contain hundreds of thousands of distinct CDR3 sequences, approximately 14% of them singletons. The material sequenced was blood. These receptors were collected from a man between 18 and 29 years old with Graves' ophthalmopathy.

This rearrangement joins TRBV12-3 or TRBV12-4 to TRBJ2-1, with 9 bases aligning to TRBD1. This CDR3 comprises 16 residues. J gave up 3 bases and V 5 bases, and 8 bases lay outside the gene matches. The CDR3 DNA reads as TGTGCCAGCAGTGGGCCCGGGACAGGGTTCTACAATGAGCAGTTCTTC. Amino acids: CASSGPGTGFYNEQFF.

This clonotype turned up a few times. This sequence may be a read error, since a much larger clone differs from it by one base. Here the CDR3 reads CASSSAHRVQESQYF. For the CDR3, the DNA is TGTGCCAGCAGTTCCGCCCACAGGGTACAAGAGTCCCAGTACTTC. The chain joins TRBV27 to TRBJ2-5, with a weak D call TRBD1 (6 bases). Germline V lookup: CDR1 MNHEY, CDR2 SMNVEV (reference sequence). There are 15 residues in the CDR3.

The chain couples TRBV20-1 to TRBJ2-1, with 9 bases matching TRBD2. J was trimmed by 6 bases and V by 3 bases; bases with no gene match: 12. Per germline, CDR1 DFQATT and CDR2 SNEGSKA (reference sequence). CDR3 length equals 16 residues. CDR3: CSARESGGSLLNEQFF. CDR3 nucleotides: TGCAGTGCTAGGGAAAGCGGGGGGTCCCTCCTCAATGAGCAGTTCTTC.

This clonotype has just a few counts. This chain uses TRBV20-1 with TRBJ2-2, with D unresolved. V gave up 6 bases and J gave up 1 base, with 6 bases separating them. The CDR3 has 12 residues. Germline V CDR1 and CDR2: DFQATT, SNEGSKA (reference sequence). The CDR3 region has the DNA TGCAGTGCCCCCCAGAACACCGGGGAGCTGTTTTTT. Amino acids: CSAPQNTGELFF.

The table lists this clonotype with a few counts. The chain is built from TRBV2 and TRBJ1-2; 9 nucleotides align to TRBD1. The germline V gene encodes CDR1 SNHLY and CDR2 FYNNEI. The V gene end was trimmed by 8 bases and the J gene end by 4 bases; junction bases not matched to a gene: 2. The CDR3 contains 12 residues. For the CDR3, the DNA is TGTGCCAGCGGGACAGGGATCTATGGCTACACCTTC. This sequence encodes CASGTGIYGYTF.

The table lists this clonotype with many counts. The chain carries TRBV3-1 and TRBJ2-1; TRBD2 matches at 8 bases. Unmatched junction bases numbered 9, after V lost 2 bases and J lost 9 bases. Germline V gene lookup returns CDR1 LGHDT and CDR2 YNNKEL (reference sequence). The CDR3 is made up of 15 amino acids. The CDR3 DNA is TGTGCCAGCAGCCAAAATCCAGCGGGGGCTGGTGAGCAGTTCTTC. Protein product: CASSQNPAGAGEQFF.

This clonotype was recorded at least ten times. J is TRBJ1-1 and V is TRBV5-5; D is undetermined. CDR1 SGHKS and CDR2 YYEKEE come from the germline V gene (reference sequence). V lost 4 bases, J lost 0 bases, and 13 bases lay in between. The CDR3 runs to 15 residues. DNA of the CDR3: TGTGCCAGCAGCGCCTTACAAGGAATGAACACTGAAGCTTTCTTT. Its protein product is CASSALQGMNTEAFF. The whole variable domain, filled in from reference TRBV5-5 and TRBJ1-1, reads DAGVTQSPTHLIKTRGQQVTLRCSPISGHKSVSWYQQVLGQGPQFIFQYYEKEERGRGNFPDRFSARQFPNYSSELNVNALLLGDSALYLCASSALQGMNTEAFFGQGTRLTVV.

This clonotype has at least ten counts. This chain uses TRBV3-1 with TRBJ2-1; tentatively, D is TRBD1 (6 bases). The CDR3 totals 14 residues. V lost 1 base and J lost 7, with 11 bases in between. Germline V gene data show CDR1 as LGHDT and CDR2 as YNNKEL (reference sequence). CDR3 residues: CASSQARGWNEQFF. The CDR3, as DNA: TGTGCCAGCAGCCAAGCTAGGGGGTGGAATGAGCAGTTCTTC.

This clonotype was recorded many times. This chain links TRBV28 with TRBJ2-1; 15 nucleotides agree with TRBD2. The CDR3 spans 15 residues. The trim removed 6 bases at V and 6 bases at J, leaving 3 bases unmatched. Germline values: CDR1 MDHEN, CDR2 SYDVKM. The CDR3 DNA is TGTGCCAGCAGGGGACTAGCGGGAGGTTTCAATGAGCAGTTCTTC. As protein: CASRGLAGGFNEQFF. Variable domain in full (rest from reference TRBV28 and TRBJ2-1): DVKVTQSSRYLVKRTGEKVFLECVQDMDHENMFWYRQDPGLGLRLIYFSYDVKMKEKGDIPEGYSVSREKKERFSLILESASTNQTSMYLCASRGLAGGFNEQFFGPGTRLTVL.

This clonotype was seen more than once but under ten times. The CDR3 here is CASSDGPGDEQFF. The CDR3 DNA sequence: TGTGCCAGCAGCGACGGGCCTGGGGATGAGCAGTTCTTC. The V call is TRBV3-1, the J call TRBJ2-1; D not resolved. Trimming pared 5 bases from V and 8 bases from J, leaving 13 bases between. CDR3 length equals 13 residues. Germline V CDR1 and CDR2: LGHDT, YNNKEL (reference sequence).

This clonotype was seen ten or more times. The chain couples TRBV6-1 to TRBJ2-3; D is perhaps TRBD2 (6 bases). Germline CDR1 is MNHNS and CDR2 is SASEGT. The CDR3 extends over 14 amino acids. With 7 bases removed from V and 0 bases from J, the gap between germline ends came to 11 bases. The CDR3 DNA follows: TGTGCCAGCACCGTACGGGGGAGCACAGATACGCAGTATTTT. Protein sequence: CASTVRGSTDTQYF.

J is TRBJ2-1 and V is TRBV6-1, with TRBD2 identical over 10 bases. Per germline, CDR1 MNHNS and CDR2 SASEGT. Losses at the gene ends were 6 bases for V and 9 bases for J; bases not matched to a gene: 14. The CDR3 contains 16 residues. The CDR3 sequence: CASSSGTSALTGEQFF. The CDR3 coding sequence is TGTGCCAGCAGCTCAGGGACTAGCGCCCTTACTGGTGAGCAGTTCTTC.

This clonotype was seen repeatedly, ten times or more. This CDR3 is CASRGLALYEQYF. CDR3 bases: TGTGCCAGCCGGGGACTAGCCCTCTACGAGCAGTACTTC. V and J are TRBV6-1 and TRBJ2-7, with 9 bases fitting TRBD2. Per the germline V gene, CDR1 is MNHNS and CDR2 is SASEGT. V trimming: 8 bases; J trimming: 3 bases; junction bases outside the gene matches: 5. The CDR3 is 13 amino acids.

This clonotype occurred many times. This chain connects TRBV12-3 or TRBV12-4 to TRBJ1-5; D remains ambiguous. V was pared by 6 bases and J by 5 bases, with 8 bases between. The CDR3 has 12 amino acids. The CDR3 loop reads CASRVADQPQHF. CDR3 nucleotide sequence: TGTGCCAGCAGAGTAGCGGATCAGCCCCAGCATTTT.

The sample holds many counts of this clonotype. V usage is TRBV6-1 and J usage is TRBJ2-7, with TRBD1 identical over 7 bases. The ends lost 6 bases at V and 2 bases at J; junction bases unmatched: 7. The CDR3 has 14 amino acids. From germline, CDR1 is MNHNS and CDR2 SASEGT. The CDR3 is CASSWDRTAYEQYF. The DNA for the CDR3 is TGTGCCAGCAGCTGGGACAGAACAGCCTACGAGCAGTACTTC.

Many counts were recorded for this clonotype. The rearrangement uses TRBV20-1 and TRBJ2-3, with TRBD2 matching 13 bases. CDR3 length equals 19 residues. CDR1 DFQATT and CDR2 SNEGSKA come from the germline V gene (reference sequence). J gave up 0 bases and V 1 base, and 10 bases lay outside the gene matches. The CDR3 DNA reads as TGCAGTGCTAGAGGGGTGGGCCTGACTAGCGGGGGGAGCACAGATACGCAGTATTTT. It specifies CSARGVGLTSGGSTDTQYF.

This clonotype was counted only a few times. The chain has TRBV13 and TRBJ1-4; TRBD1 matches at 8 bases. With 4 bases clipped from V and 8 bases from J, the junction kept 9 bases outside the gene matches. CDR3 length equals 15 residues. From germline, CDR1 is PRHDT and CDR2 FYEKMQ (reference sequence). CDR3 coding DNA: TGTGCCAGCAGCTCCTTAGGGACAGGAGCCGAAAAACTGTTTTTT. Translating it yields CASSSLGTGAEKLFF.

V and J are TRBV29-1 and TRBJ2-1; 9 nucleotides match TRBD1. Germline V gene data show CDR1 as SQVTM and CDR2 as ANQGSEA. Trimming cost V 7 bases and J 10 bases; bases outside gene matches: 23. CDR3 length: 17 amino acids. Here the CDR3 DNA reads TGCAGCGCCCCCCTCAGGTTTAGGGACAGGGACGTGTGGGAGCAGTTCTTC. Its translation is CSAPLRFRDRDVWEQFF.